Below are 30 T cell receptor beta chains sequenced from a single sample in a study of immune evolution from preneoplasia to lung adenocarcinoma. This table comes from immunoSEQ multiplex PCR, and its TCRdb copy is limited to in-frame clones, with some not included. The sample consists of some 7,500 clones, under 85% of them appearing once. Material for sequencing was FFPE minimally invasive lung adenocarcinoma tissue. All receptors derive from a person aged 80 or over with lung adenocarcinoma.

This sequence joins TRBV5-4 and TRBJ2-5; D is tentatively TRBD1 or TRBD2 (5 bases each). The CDR3 extends over 12 amino acids. The germline V gene has CDR1 SGHNT and CDR2 YYREEE (reference sequence). With 9 bases removed from V and 1 base from J, the gap between germline ends came to 10 bases. The DNA for the CDR3 is TGTGCCACCAGGGACCCCCAAGAGACCCAGTACTTC. Amino acids: CATRDPQETQYF.

This rearrangement joins TRBV5-1 to TRBJ1-1, with TRBD1 identical over 12 bases. CDR1 and CDR2 (germline): SGHRS, YFSETQ. V dropped 2 bases and J dropped 10; count of bases not matched to a gene: 9. CDR3 length equals 15 residues. The CDR3 bases are TGCGCCAGCAGCTTTCTGACGGGACAGGGGGCGGTAGCTTTCTTT. This translates into CASSFLTGQGAVAFF.

The chain carries TRBV7-9 and TRBJ2-3, with 7 bases aligning to TRBD1. V dropped 1 base and J dropped 9; count of bases not matched to a gene: 7. Germline-derived CDR1 and CDR2 are SEHNR and FQNEAQ (reference sequence). This CDR3 is built from 14 residues. This CDR3 reads CASSLGGAQGTQYF. As DNA, the CDR3 is TGTGCCAGCAGCTTAGGAGGGGCACAGGGGACGCAGTATTTT.

The rearrangement joins TRBV30 to TRBJ2-7, with D perhaps TRBD2 (7 bases). CDR1 and CDR2 from the germline V gene are GTSNPN and SVGIG (reference sequence). The CDR3 runs to 15 residues. Trimming took 0 bases from V and 0 from J, leaving 12 bases between them. CDR3 in DNA: TGTGCCTGGAGTGTAGGGGGGGCCGGCTCCTACGAGCAGTACTTC. Residues: CAWSVGGAGSYEQYF.

This clone was found once. The chain uses TRBV10-2 and TRBJ1-2; D may be TRBD1 (6 bases). This CDR3 has 14 residues. Trimming removed 6 bases from V and 5 bases from J, with 16 bases in between. From germline, CDR1 is WSHSY and CDR2 SAAADI. In DNA, the CDR3 is TGCGCCAGCAGACCTGGGGGCGAAGGATATGGCTACACCTTC. It codes for CASRPGGEGYGYTF.

This chain joins TRBV4-1 and TRBJ2-1, with 10 positions matching TRBD1. The CDR3 consists of 16 residues. CDR1 is MGHRA and CDR2 is YSYEKL in the germline V gene. With 2 bases clipped from V and 3 bases from J, the junction kept 4 bases outside the gene matches. The CDR3 coding sequence is TGCGCCAGCAGCCAACAAGGACAGGGGGGCTACAATGAGCAGTTCTTC. As protein: CASSQQGQGGYNEQFF.

As concerns this clone: Its ends do not fully match the called genes, so a read error is possible. The chain links TRBV5-1 to TRBJ2-1; D unresolved. CDR1 is SGHRS, CDR2 YFSETQ, per germline. The CDR3 has 14 residues. CDR3: CASRLGITYNEQFF. The CDR3 bases are TGCGCCAGCAGGTTGGGTATTACCTACAATGAGCAGTTCTTC.

This chain uses TRBV4-2 with TRBJ2-2; 10 bases are shared with TRBD2. V lost 2 bases, J lost 3 bases, and 0 bases stayed unmatched. The germline gives CDR1 LGHNA, CDR2 YNFKEQ. The CDR3 covers 15 residues. CDR3 protein: CASSQLAGDTGELFF. CDR3 nucleotide sequence: TGTGCCAGCAGCCAACTAGCGGGAGACACCGGGGAGCTGTTTTTT.

Remarks on this clone: This CDR3 is also generated by other DNA sequences in the sample. V usage is TRBV10-3 and J usage is TRBJ2-3; D remains unclear. This CDR3 is built from 13 residues. V gave up 5 bases and J gave up 2 bases, with 8 bases separating them. CDR1 and CDR2 (germline): ENHRY, SYGVKD. In nucleotides, the CDR3 is TGTGCCATCAGTTGGACGGACACAGATACGCAGTATTTT. Protein product: CAISWTDTDTQYF.

This clone was observed a handful of times. The rearrangement joins TRBV14 to TRBJ2-1; 13 bases map to TRBD2. CDR3 length: 15 amino acids. V gave up 4 bases and J gave up 12 bases; unmatched junction bases: 9. The germline gives CDR1 SGHDN, CDR2 FVKESK. CDR3 in amino acids: CASSLGLAGDRGQFF. The CDR3 DNA sequence: TGTGCCAGCAGCCTCGGACTAGCGGGAGACAGGGGGCAGTTCTTC.

The rearrangement links TRBV28 to TRBJ2-4, with D possibly TRBD1 on 6 matching bases. The V and J ends lost 4 bases and 0 bases respectively, with 10 bases between them. The CDR3 runs to 15 residues. From germline, CDR1 is MDHEN and CDR2 SYDVKM. CDR3 in amino acids: CASSSGTLAKNIQYF. Written as DNA, the CDR3 is TGTGCCAGCAGTTCCGGGACACTAGCCAAAAACATTCAGTACTTC.

The chain couples TRBV7-9 to TRBJ1-5, with D unresolved. CDR3 length: 14 amino acids. Trimming stripped 4 bases from V and 4 bases from J, with 11 bases between. Germline V CDR1 and CDR2: SEHNR, FQNEAQ (reference sequence). In DNA form, the CDR3 reads TGTGCCAGCAGCTCCCTGGGGTCTAATCAGCCCCAGCATTTT. Protein: CASSSLGSNQPQHF.

The gene calls are TRBV4-1 and TRBJ1-2, with D possibly TRBD1 on 5 matching bases. This CDR3 has 16 residues. The germline V gene has CDR1 MGHRA and CDR2 YSYEKL. V lost 4 bases and J 3 bases, leaving 18 bases between the germline ends. CDR3 amino acids: CASSLPRQRDHYGYTF. The DNA of the CDR3 is TGCGCCAGCAGCCTACCTCGACAGAGGGATCACTATGGCTACACCTTC.

The chain links TRBV6-1 to TRBJ1-3; 10 bases line up with TRBD1. In germline, CDR1 is MNHNS, CDR2 SASEGT. After removal of 6 bases from V and 4 bases from J, the junction contained 6 bases not matched to a gene. This CDR3 is 15 amino acids long. The DNA of the CDR3 is TGTGCCAGCAGAACCGGGACAGGGGAGGGAAACACCATATATTTT. This gives the protein CASRTGTGEGNTIYF.

The chain carries TRBV29-1 and TRBJ2-4; the match to TRBD1 covers 7 bases. V shed 4 bases and J 8 bases; nucleotides not matched to a gene: 5. The V gene's germline CDR1 is SQVTM and CDR2 ANQGSEA. The CDR3 covers 12 residues. CDR3 residues: CSVGGGRDIQYF. CDR3 nucleotide sequence: TGCAGCGTTGGAGGGGGCCGAGACATTCAGTACTTC.

The chain links TRBV5-1 to TRBJ1-6; 8 bases are a match to TRBD1. The CDR3 length is 15 residues. After removal of 3 bases from V and 6 bases from J, the junction contained 5 bases not matched to a gene. Germline V gene lookup returns CDR1 SGHRS and CDR2 YFSETQ. The CDR3 reads CASSSETGVNSPLHF. The CDR3 coding sequence is TGCGCCAGCAGCTCGGAGACAGGGGTTAATTCACCCCTCCACTTT.

This clone was seen a single time. The gene calls are TRBV21-1 and TRBJ1-2. TRBV21-1 is a pseudogene locus. This CDR3 has 14 amino acids. As DNA, the CDR3 is TGTGCCAGCAGCAAAGTTGCGGGACCCTATGTCTACACCTTC. This translates into CASSKVAGPYVYTF.

This chain links TRBV29-1 with TRBJ2-2; 10 bases line up with TRBD1. The CDR3 runs to 15 residues. Germline trimming cut 6 bases from V and 6 bases from J; bases unmatched to any gene: 10. CDR1 and CDR2 (germline): SQVTM, ANQGSEA. The CDR3 region is CSVPRTGGGPGELFF. CDR3 bases: TGCAGCGTGCCCAGGACAGGGGGTGGCCCCGGGGAGCTGTTTTTT.

This chain connects TRBV23-1 to TRBJ1-2; 10 nucleotides agree with TRBD1. TRBV23-1 is placed among ORFs of uncertain function. There are 13 residues in the CDR3. J was trimmed by 7 bases and V by 6 bases; bases with no gene match: 5. This CDR3 reads CASRPGQGFGYTF. CDR3 in DNA: TGCGCCAGCAGGCCGGGACAGGGGTTTGGCTACACCTTC.

This chain links TRBV19 with TRBJ2-2; the match to TRBD2 covers 7 bases. Germline CDR1 reads LNHDA; CDR2 reads SQIVND (reference sequence). CDR3 length: 14 residues. Trimming took 6 bases from V and 3 from J; bases not matched to a gene: 4. The CDR3 nucleotides are TGTGCCAGTAGCCCGGGGGGATACACCGGGGAGCTGTTTTTT. It encodes CASSPGGYTGELFF.

This clone was observed a few times. The V gene is TRBV10-2, the J gene TRBJ1-6; no firm D call. Germline lookup yields CDR1 WSHSY and CDR2 SAAADI. The length of the CDR3 is 18 residues. V gave up 3 bases and J gave up 0 bases, with 15 bases separating them. The CDR3 DNA sequence: TGCGCCAGCAGTGACTCCAAAGTGGGTAGCTCCTATAATTCACCCCTCCACTTT. This translates into CASSDSKVGSSYNSPLHF.

A remark on this clone: Other DNA sequences in the sample encode the same CDR3. The rearrangement uses TRBV28 and TRBJ1-4; D is uncertain. The CDR3 totals 15 residues. V lost 9 bases and J 0 bases, leaving 14 bases between the germline ends. CDR1 MDHEN and CDR2 SYDVKM come from the germline V gene. CDR3 bases: TGTGCCAGTACCCCGGGGTGGCCAACTAATGAAAAACTGTTTTTT. It yields the protein CASTPGWPTNEKLFF.

The chain joins TRBV5-1 to TRBJ2-3; 10 nucleotides align to TRBD2. The V and J ends lost 0 bases and 0 bases, in that order; junction bases with no gene match: 4. CDR1 and CDR2 from the germline V gene are SGHRS and YFSETQ. The CDR3 is 17 amino acids. The CDR3 DNA reads TGCGCCAGCAGCTTGGAAACTAGCGGGGTCAGCACAGATACGCAGTATTTT. Amino acids: CASSLETSGVSTDTQYF.

The chain is built from TRBV28 and TRBJ1-1; possible D gene TRBD1, 5 bases. V was clipped by 11 bases and J by 4 bases, with 26 bases between them. CDR3 length: 16 amino acids. Germline CDR1 is MDHEN and CDR2 is SYDVKM. CDR3 sequence reads: CASTYWDQALRTEAFF. CDR3 coding DNA: TGTGCCTCAACGTACTGGGACCAAGCGTTGCGCACTGAAGCTTTCTTT.

The CDR3 here is CASSVDRGNYNEQFF. The CDR3 DNA sequence: TGTGCCAGCAGCGTAGACAGGGGTAACTACAATGAGCAGTTCTTC. The chain uses TRBV7-2 and TRBJ2-1; 8 bases align to TRBD1. V shed 5 bases, J shed 3 bases, and the junction held 6 bases outside the gene matches. Germline loops: CDR1 SGHTA, CDR2 FQGNSA. This CDR3 has 15 amino acids.

The CDR3 bases are TGCAGTGCTAGCAGCCAAGAGACCCAGTACTTC. Translated, it gives CSASSQETQYF. The chain combines TRBV20-1 with TRBJ2-5, with unresolved D. V dropped 3 bases and J dropped 1 base, with 3 bases sitting between them. Germline V gene sequence: CDR1 DFQATT, CDR2 SNEGSKA (reference sequence). This CDR3 region has 11 residues.

The gene calls are TRBV18 and TRBJ1-2; perhaps TRBD1 as D (6 bases). Between the trimmed V and J ends, which lost 1 base and 4 bases, there was a span of 10 bases. This CDR3 region has 14 residues. The germline V gene encodes CDR1 KGHSH and CDR2 LQKENI. The CDR3 reads CASSPQTGRYGYTF. The CDR3 DNA is TGTGCCAGCTCACCACAGACAGGTCGCTATGGCTACACCTTC. Looking up the rest from reference TRBV18 and TRBJ1-2 gives the full variable domain: NAGVMQNPRHLVRRRGQEARLRCSPMKGHSHVYWYRQLPEEGLKFMVYLQKENIIDESGMPKERFSAEFPKEGPSILRIQQVVRGDSAAYFCASSPQTGRYGYTFGSGTRLTVV.

The chain recombines TRBV15 with TRBJ2-2; TRBD1 matches at 7 bases. V shed 8 bases and J 5 bases; nucleotides not matched to a gene: 17. The CDR3 length is 17 residues. Germline V CDR1 and CDR2: LNHNV, YYDKDF (reference sequence). The CDR3 DNA is TGTGCCACCGGTCCCGACAGGGTGAGGGTTCGTACCGGGGAGCTGTTTTTT. It specifies CATGPDRVRVRTGELFF.

The chain employs TRBV5-1 and TRBJ1-4; the D is unclear. V lost 6 bases to trimming and J lost 3 bases, with 6 bases between them. The CDR3 length is 12 residues. CDR1 and CDR2 (germline): SGHRS, YFSETQ. The CDR3 DNA is TGCGCCAGCAAAACGGCTAATGAAAAACTGTTTTTT. As protein: CASKTANEKLFF.

J is TRBJ1-2 and V is TRBV30; 8 bases agree with TRBD1. Germline-derived CDR1 and CDR2 are GTSNPN and SVGIG (reference sequence). This CDR3 contains 15 residues. The trim removed 1 base at V and 2 bases at J, leaving 6 bases unmatched. The CDR3 spells CAWSAQGVRNYGYTF. The CDR3 DNA sequence: TGTGCCTGGAGTGCACAGGGGGTCCGGAACTATGGCTACACCTTC.